This T cell receptor (beta chain) is drawn from a study of CD8 T cells in Susac syndrome. With random hexamers, roughly 0.45 to 1 ug RNA was reverse transcribed. An immunoSEQ multiplex PCR generated amplified TCR beta CDR3 products spanning 54 Vbeta and 13 Jbeta. TCRdb redid the calling of the immunoSEQ multiplex PCR reads with MiXCR, one entry per CDR3 protein. The sample has approximately 200,000 distinct CDR3 sequences; roughly 90% are singletons. The CDR3 covers 11 residues. The germline V gene has CDR1 MNHEY and CDR2 SMNVEV (reference sequence). J gave up 14 bases and V 8 bases, and 8 bases lay outside the gene matches. Sequencing of TCR beta was performed on blood CD8+ and CD4+ T cells. TEMRA cells were FACS-enriched and CD8+ and CD4+ T cells negatively isolated.

What was sequenced was CD8+ T cells from PBMCs. The rearrangement links TRBV27 to TRBJ2-1; TRBD1 agrees at 8 bases. This TCR was sampled from a human donor with multiple sclerosis. The CDR3 sequence: CASRKGQVEFF. The DNA of the CDR3 is TGTGCCAGCCGAAAGGGACAGGTCGAGTTCTTC.